Following are 24 T cell receptor beta chains from one sample sequenced in a study of T cell repertoires in cytomegalovirus infection. TCRdb ran MiXCR on the reads and lists one entry per CDR3 protein. The data show 350,000 to 550,000 distinct CDR3 sequences, about 33% seen once. Sequencing input: PBMCs. These receptors were taken from a human donor in good health (CMV status not recorded). Some clones in this sample may be carry-over from other donors' samples.

About this clonotype itself: Just one base apart from a much larger clone, this may be a read error. J is TRBJ1-1 and V is TRBV7-2; D possibly corresponds to TRBD1 (6 bases). Per germline, CDR1 SGHTA and CDR2 FQGNSA. The CDR3 runs 15 residues. V was clipped by 1 base and J by 6 bases, with 15 bases between them. The CDR3 DNA sequence: TGTGCCAGCAGCTTAGGTCAGGGGAGATTCGCTGAAGCTTTCTTT. The encoded protein is CASSLGQGRFAEAFF.

CDR3 region: CASTGQGGEQYF. DNA for the CDR3: TGTGCCAGCACCGGACAGGGGGGCGAGCAGTACTTC. V gene TRBV28 combines with J gene TRBJ2-7; 10 positions match TRBD1. V lost 7 bases, J lost 6 bases, and 3 bases stayed unmatched. The CDR3 runs 12 residues. Germline-derived CDR1 and CDR2 are MDHEN and SYDVKM.

The rearrangement uses TRBV29-1 and TRBJ2-7, with D possibly matching TRBD2 (5 bases). CDR1 and CDR2 (germline): SQVTM, ANQGSEA. Trimming removed 6 bases at V and 1 base at J, with 19 bases between. The CDR3 contains 15 residues. CDR3 in DNA: TGCAGCGTCGCCGGAACTAGGGATTGGTCCTACGAGCAGTACTTC. This translates into CSVAGTRDWSYEQYF.

The rearrangement joins TRBV28 to TRBJ1-1; the D gene is possibly TRBD1 (5 bases). V lost 2 bases to trimming and J lost 4 bases, with 11 bases between them. The CDR3 is 14 residues long. In germline, CDR1 is MDHEN, CDR2 SYDVKM. The CDR3 sequence: CASSLISGGTEAFF. CDR3 sequence (DNA): TGTGCCAGCAGTTTAATTTCGGGGGGCACTGAAGCTTTCTTT.

V usage is TRBV6-4 and J usage is TRBJ2-1, with TRBD2 matching over 11 bases. V shed 3 bases, J shed 3 bases, and the junction held 4 bases outside the gene matches. Germline lookup yields CDR1 MRHNA and CDR2 SNTAGT. This CDR3 region has 16 residues. CDR3 sequence: CASSDSGGAGYNEQFF. The CDR3 DNA reads TGTGCCAGCAGTGATAGCGGGGGGGCTGGCTACAATGAGCAGTTCTTC.

This clonotype was counted only a few times. This rearrangement joins TRBV6-6 to TRBJ2-1; 12 bases map to TRBD2. V was pared by 2 bases and J by 8 bases, with 7 bases of the junction left unmatched. CDR1 is MNHNY and CDR2 is SVGAGI in the germline V gene (reference sequence). The CDR3 contains 16 residues. CDR3 DNA: TGTGCCAGCAGTTACCCCCACTCTAGCGGGGGGGATGAGCAGTTCTTC. Its translation is CASSYPHSSGGDEQFF.

The rearrangement uses TRBV6-5 and TRBJ2-7; the D gene is possibly TRBD2 (6 bases). The germline CDR1 and CDR2 sequences are MNHEY and SVGAGI. V was cut by 5 bases and J by 2 bases, with 19 bases left in between. The CDR3 covers 16 residues. The CDR3 DNA is TGTGCCAGCAGTCGGGACTCCGGCACCGGTCCCTACGAGCAGTACTTC. This translates into CASSRDSGTGPYEQYF.

Notes on this clonotype: With a much larger clone just one base away, this may be a read error. The V call is TRBV12-3 or TRBV12-4, the J call TRBJ2-1; no reliable D call. CDR3 length: 14 residues. The V end was cut by 7 bases, the J end by 8 bases, with 18 bases between. CDR3 in amino acids: CASNFLSHSDEQFF. The CDR3 nucleotides are TGTGCCAGCAACTTCCTTTCACACTCAGATGAGCAGTTCTTC.

The chain joins TRBV20-1 to TRBJ1-1, with 9 bases matching TRBD1. The V gene's germline CDR1 is DFQATT and CDR2 SNEGSKA (reference sequence). The trim removed 8 bases at V and 7 bases at J, leaving 8 bases unmatched. The CDR3 has 12 residues. CDR3 loop: CSYQQGASEAFF. The CDR3 coding sequence is TGCAGTTATCAACAGGGGGCAAGTGAAGCTTTCTTT.

Ten or more counts support this clonotype. The CDR3 loop reads CASRLAGSNEQFF. The CDR3 coding sequence is TGTGCCAGCCGGCTAGCGGGGTCGAATGAGCAGTTCTTC. The chain is built from TRBV7-2 and TRBJ2-1; 9 bases map to TRBD2. The ends lost 8 bases at V and 7 bases at J; junction bases unmatched: 6. CDR1 and CDR2 from the germline V gene are SGHTA and FQGNSA. This CDR3 region has 13 residues.

About this clonotype itself: This may be a read error, as it is one base from a much larger clone. The genes are TRBV7-3 and TRBJ1-5; D is uncertain. The V gene lost 5 bases and the J gene lost 13 bases, with 15 bases spanning the gap. Germline values: CDR1 SGHTA, CDR2 FQGTGA. The CDR3 length is 12 residues. CDR3 region: CASSSSGSIQHF. In nucleotides, the CDR3 is TGTGCCAGCAGCAGTTCGGGGTCCATTCAGCATTTT.

The gene calls are TRBV29-1 and TRBJ1-2, with D possibly being TRBD1 (5 bases). The CDR3 has 10 residues. The germline CDR1 and CDR2 sequences are SQVTM and ANQGSEA. V was trimmed by 1 base and J by 8 bases, leaving 5 bases between them. Here the CDR3 reads CSVEGGGYTF. CDR3 DNA: TGCAGCGTTGAAGGGGGCGGCTACACCTTC.

Remarks on this clonotype: At one end, the junction sequence differs from germline, possibly due to a read error. V usage is TRBV4-2 and J usage is TRBJ2-1, with a possible D match to TRBD2 (5 bases). The CDR3 length is 16 residues. Per the germline V gene, CDR1 is LGHNA and CDR2 is YNFKEQ. DNA of the CDR3: TGTGCCAGCAGCCCCCTTGGAGGTCCCTCCAACAATGAGCAGTTCTTC. This encodes CASSPLGGPSNNEQFF.

This clonotype came up a few times. V usage is TRBV6-5 and J usage is TRBJ1-6; D remains unclear. This CDR3 comprises 17 residues. The V end lost 0 bases, the J end lost 6 bases, and 15 bases lay between the germline ends. In germline, CDR1 is MNHEY, CDR2 SVGAGI. The CDR3 DNA is TGTGCCAGCAGTTACTCGGGCAACAGCCAGCTTAATTCACCCCTCCACTTT. Its translation is CASSYSGNSQLNSPLHF.

J is TRBJ2-5 and V is TRBV29-1, with 9 bases aligning to TRBD1. Germline V gene data show CDR1 as SQVTM and CDR2 as ANQGSEA. This CDR3 is 16 amino acids long. V shed 0 bases and J 2 bases; nucleotides not matched to a gene: 7. The CDR3 protein is CSVEDWDRASQETQYF. For the CDR3, the DNA is TGCAGCGTTGAAGATTGGGACAGGGCCTCACAAGAGACCCAGTACTTC.

This clonotype came up many times. The V call is TRBV12-3 or TRBV12-4, the J call TRBJ1-2; the D is unclear. This CDR3 has 11 amino acids. V lost 6 bases to trimming and J lost 3 bases, with 5 bases between them. CDR3 amino acids: CASRLDYGYTF. CDR3 bases: TGTGCCAGCAGACTAGACTATGGCTACACCTTC.

Points on this clonotype: At one end the junction does not follow the germline gene, possibly because of a read error. The gene calls are TRBV6-8 and TRBJ2-1, with 7 bases fitting TRBD1. CDR3 length: 18 amino acids. CDR1 MNHGY and CDR2 SAAAGT come from the germline V gene. Here the CDR3 reads CAISSSHQTGWIYNEQFF. Here the CDR3 DNA reads TGTGCCATCAGTTCGTCCCACCAGACAGGGTGGATCTACAATGAGCAGTTCTTC.

The chain carries TRBV4-3 and TRBJ1-5, with a possible D match to TRBD1 (6 bases). Trimming removed 0 bases at V and 8 bases at J, with 20 bases between. There are 17 residues in the CDR3. CDR1 LGHNA and CDR2 YSLEER come from the germline V gene. This CDR3 is CASSQDRLGAAGEPQHF. The CDR3 region has the DNA TGCGCCAGCAGCCAAGATCGGCTGGGGGCGGCCGGAGAGCCCCAGCATTTT.

The V gene is TRBV7-2, the J gene TRBJ2-3, with D perhaps being TRBD1 or TRBD2 (6 bases each). Germline CDR1 is SGHTA and CDR2 is FQGNSA. The CDR3 length is 15 residues. Trimming shortened V by 8 bases and J by 1 base, and 16 bases separated the two germline ends. CDR3 region: CASPAGQGRTDTQYF. The CDR3 DNA is TGTGCCAGCCCTGCGGGGCAGGGGCGCACAGATACGCAGTATTTT.

This chain uses TRBV2 with TRBJ1-1, with D tentatively TRBD1 (5 bases). V shed 4 bases and J shed 14 bases, with 14 bases lying between them. The CDR3 covers 11 residues. CDR1 is SNHLY, CDR2 FYNNEI, per germline. CDR3 DNA sequence: TGTGCCAGCAGTGGAAACACCGGGGGGTTCTTT. Translated, it gives CASSGNTGGFF.

The chain has TRBV6-6 and TRBJ2-7; tentatively, D is TRBD2 (6 bases). V dropped 6 bases and J dropped 6 bases, with 21 bases sitting between them. CDR1 and CDR2 (germline): MNHNY, SVGAGI (reference sequence). This CDR3 contains 15 residues. The CDR3 reads CASRPWGDLIFEQYF. The CDR3 bases are TGTGCCAGCAGACCCTGGGGGGACCTAATCTTCGAGCAGTACTTC.

This clonotype was seen more than once but under ten times. The chain carries TRBV6-2 or TRBV6-3 and TRBJ2-1, with 12 bases lining up with TRBD1. Trimming at V came to 7 bases and at J to 5 bases, leaving 12 bases not matched to a gene. The CDR3 is 17 amino acids. Germline-derived CDR1 and CDR2 are MNHEY and SVGEGT. CDR3 region: CASKGTGGFFLDNEQFF. The CDR3 DNA sequence: TGTGCCAGCAAAGGGACAGGGGGCTTTTTTTTGGACAATGAGCAGTTCTTC.

This clonotype was observed a few times. The V gene is TRBV9, the J gene TRBJ1-4, with 7 positions matching TRBD1. CDR1 SGDLS and CDR2 YYNGEE come from the germline V gene. Germline trimming cut 1 base from V and 0 bases from J; bases unmatched to any gene: 3. The length of the CDR3 is 16 residues. DNA of the CDR3: TGTGCCAGCAGCGTAAGCAGGGGGGCAACTAATGAAAAACTGTTTTTT. Translating it yields CASSVSRGATNEKLFF.

This clonotype was seen a few times. V usage is TRBV2 and J usage is TRBJ2-6; the D gene is possibly TRBD1 (6 bases). The CDR3 is made up of 16 amino acids. The V gene's germline CDR1 is SNHLY and CDR2 FYNNEI. V was shortened by 6 bases and J by 4 bases, with 16 bases between the two germline ends. The DNA of the CDR3 is TGTGCCAGCAGGGGGCAGGGGCCAGGAGGGGCCAACGTCCTGACTTTC. Its protein is CASRGQGPGGANVLTF. Full variable domain (remainder filled in from reference TRBV2 and TRBJ2-6): EPEVTQTPSHQVTQMGQEVILRCVPISNHLYFYWYRQILGQKVEFLVSFYNNEISEKSEIFDDQFSVERPDGSNFTLKIRSTKLEDSAMYFCASRGQGPGGANVLTFGAGSRLTVL.